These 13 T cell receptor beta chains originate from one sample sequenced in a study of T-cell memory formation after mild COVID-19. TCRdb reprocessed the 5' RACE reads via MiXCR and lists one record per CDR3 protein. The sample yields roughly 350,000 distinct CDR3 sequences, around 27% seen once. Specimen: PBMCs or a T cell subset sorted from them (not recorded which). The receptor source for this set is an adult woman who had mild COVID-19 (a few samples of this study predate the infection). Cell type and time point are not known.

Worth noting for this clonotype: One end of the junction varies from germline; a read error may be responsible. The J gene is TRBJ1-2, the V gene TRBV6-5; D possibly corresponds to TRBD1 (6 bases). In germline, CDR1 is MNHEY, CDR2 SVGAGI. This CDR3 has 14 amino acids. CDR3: CASSYSYRELLRSF. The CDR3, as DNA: TGTGCCAGCAGTTACTCGTACAGGGAGTTACTTCGTTCCTTC.

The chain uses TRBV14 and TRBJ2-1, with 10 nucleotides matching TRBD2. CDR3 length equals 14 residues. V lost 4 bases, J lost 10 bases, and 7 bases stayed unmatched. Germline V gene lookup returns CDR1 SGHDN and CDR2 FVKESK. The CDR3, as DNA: TGTGCCAGCAGCCGACTAGCGGGTTGGGAGGAGCAGTTCTTC. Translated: CASSRLAGWEEQFF. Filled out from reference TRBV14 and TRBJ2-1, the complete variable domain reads EAGVTQFPSHSVIEKGQTVTLRCDPISGHDNLYWYRRVMGKEIKFLLHFVKESKQDESGMPNNRFLAERTGGTYSTLKVQPAELEDSGVYFCASSRLAGWEEQFFGPGTRLTVL.

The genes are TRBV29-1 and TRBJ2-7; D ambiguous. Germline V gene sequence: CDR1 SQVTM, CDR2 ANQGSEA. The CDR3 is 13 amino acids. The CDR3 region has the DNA TGCAGTGCCTCCGGCCTTTTTGCCTACGAGCAGTACTTC. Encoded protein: CSASGLFAYEQYF.

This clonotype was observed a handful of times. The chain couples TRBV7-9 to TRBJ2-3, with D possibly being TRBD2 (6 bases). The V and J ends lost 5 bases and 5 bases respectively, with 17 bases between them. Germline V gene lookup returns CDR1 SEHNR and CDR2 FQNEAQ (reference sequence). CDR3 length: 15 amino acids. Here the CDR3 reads CASSRSGTGGDTQYF. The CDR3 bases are TGTGCCAGCAGCAGATCCGGGACCGGGGGAGATACGCAGTATTTT.

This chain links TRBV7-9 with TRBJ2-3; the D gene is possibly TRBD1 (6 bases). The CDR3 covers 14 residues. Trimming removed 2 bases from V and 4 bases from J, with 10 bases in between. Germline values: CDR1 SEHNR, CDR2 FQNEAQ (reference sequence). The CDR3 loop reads CASSLTGPADTQYF. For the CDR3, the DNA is TGTGCCAGCAGCTTAACAGGGCCGGCAGATACGCAGTATTTT.

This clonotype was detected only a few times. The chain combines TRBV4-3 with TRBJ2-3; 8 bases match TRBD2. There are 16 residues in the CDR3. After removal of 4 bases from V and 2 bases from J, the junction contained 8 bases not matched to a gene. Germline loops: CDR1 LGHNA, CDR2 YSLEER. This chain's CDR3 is CASSRNPGGSTDTQYF. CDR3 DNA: TGCGCCAGCAGCCGGAATCCGGGAGGGTCCACAGATACGCAGTATTTT.

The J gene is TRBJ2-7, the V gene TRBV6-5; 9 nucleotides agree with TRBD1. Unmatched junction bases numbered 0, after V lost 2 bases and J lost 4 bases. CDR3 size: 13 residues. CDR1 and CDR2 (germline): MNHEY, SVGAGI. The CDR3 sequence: CASSYGTGYEQYF. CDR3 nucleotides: TGTGCCAGCAGTTACGGGACAGGGTACGAGCAGTACTTC.

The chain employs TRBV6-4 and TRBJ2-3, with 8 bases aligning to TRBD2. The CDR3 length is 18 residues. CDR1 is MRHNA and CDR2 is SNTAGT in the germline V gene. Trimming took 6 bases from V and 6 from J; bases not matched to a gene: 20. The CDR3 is CASSPGLGSGASVDTQYF. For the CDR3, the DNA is TGTGCCAGCAGCCCCGGCCTTGGTAGCGGGGCATCGGTGGATACGCAGTATTTT.

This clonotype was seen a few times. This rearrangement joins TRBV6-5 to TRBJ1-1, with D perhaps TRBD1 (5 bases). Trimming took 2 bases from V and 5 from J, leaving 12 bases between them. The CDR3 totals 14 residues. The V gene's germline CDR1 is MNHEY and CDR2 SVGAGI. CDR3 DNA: TGTGCCAGCAGTTACGGGGCAGTCGGTACTGAAGCTTTCTTT. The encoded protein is CASSYGAVGTEAFF.

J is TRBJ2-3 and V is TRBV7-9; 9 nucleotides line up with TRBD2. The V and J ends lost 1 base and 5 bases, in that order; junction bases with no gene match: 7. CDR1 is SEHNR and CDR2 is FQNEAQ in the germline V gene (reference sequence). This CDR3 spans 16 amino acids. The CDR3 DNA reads TGTGCCAGCAGCTTAGTCCCTAGCGGGAATGGAGATACGCAGTATTTT. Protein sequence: CASSLVPSGNGDTQYF.

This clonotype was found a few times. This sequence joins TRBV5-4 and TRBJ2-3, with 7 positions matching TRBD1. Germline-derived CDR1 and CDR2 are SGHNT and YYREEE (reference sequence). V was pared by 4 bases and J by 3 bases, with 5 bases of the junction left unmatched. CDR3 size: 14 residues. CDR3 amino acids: CASSRTGQTDTQYF. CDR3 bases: TGTGCCAGCAGCCGAACGGGACAGACAGATACGCAGTATTTT.

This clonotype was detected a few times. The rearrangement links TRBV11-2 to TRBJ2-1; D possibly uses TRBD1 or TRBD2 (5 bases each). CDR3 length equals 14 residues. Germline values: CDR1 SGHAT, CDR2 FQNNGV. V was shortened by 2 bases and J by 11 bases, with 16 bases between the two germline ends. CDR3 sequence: CASSLRFERGKQFF. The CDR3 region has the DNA TGTGCCAGCAGCTTAAGATTCGAGAGGGGTAAGCAGTTCTTC.

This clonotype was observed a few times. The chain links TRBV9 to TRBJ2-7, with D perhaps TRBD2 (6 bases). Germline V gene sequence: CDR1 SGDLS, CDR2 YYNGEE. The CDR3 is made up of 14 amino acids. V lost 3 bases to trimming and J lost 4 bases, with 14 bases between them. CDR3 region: CASSATEGLYEQYF. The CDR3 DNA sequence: TGTGCCAGCAGCGCGACAGAGGGACTTTACGAGCAGTACTTC.